The clone carrying this T cell receptor (beta chain) was counted only a few times. This specimen comes from a study of blood T cell repertoires in COVID-19. V lost 3 bases and J 7 bases, leaving 13 bases between the germline ends. The CDR3 sequence is 14 residues long. CDR1 LGHDT and CDR2 YNNKEL come from the germline V gene (reference sequence). Sequencing used immunoSEQ multiplex PCR; TCRdb keeps in-frame clones, though not all of them. This sample has 100,000 or so clones, with just under 95% found just once. Sequenced material: peripheral blood. The TCR comes from a man in his 70s with acute or convalescent COVID-19. V and J are TRBV3-1 (or the pseudogene TRBV3-2) and TRBJ1-5; a weak D match, TRBD1 (6 bases). This chain's CDR3 is CASSQGARGQPQHF. In DNA form, the CDR3 reads TGTGCCAGCAGCCAGGGGGCGAGAGGACAGCCCCAGCATTTT.